This entry lists 17 T cell receptor beta chains sequenced from one sample in a study of cytomegalovirus exposure and HLA in healthy donors. Both 60 Vbeta primers and 13 Jbeta primers went into the PCR. The protocol was immunoSEQ multiplex PCR, while the TCRdb copy is restricted to in-frame clones and leaves out a portion. The top ten hold 6.6% of the sample, which has about 130,000 clones, about three quarters seen once. Sequencing used PBMCs. These receptors were obtained from a man aged 40-55 years in good health and CMV-seropositive.

The chain joins TRBV4-1 to TRBJ2-3; no clear D. The CDR3 has 16 amino acids. Per the germline V gene, CDR1 is MGHRA and CDR2 is YSYEKL. Trimming removed 2 bases from V and 0 bases from J, with 12 bases in between. Here the CDR3 reads CASSQLPTASTDTQYF. CDR3 sequence (DNA): TGCGCCAGCAGCCAACTACCTACCGCGAGCACAGATACGCAGTATTTT.

CDR3 in amino acids: CASTGGQGKAYEQYF. DNA for the CDR3: TGTGCCAGCACCGGGGGACAGGGGAAAGCGTACGAGCAGTACTTC. This sequence joins TRBV27 and TRBJ2-7; 10 positions match TRBD1. This CDR3 is built from 15 residues. Germline trimming cut 7 bases from V and 4 bases from J; bases unmatched to any gene: 10. The germline CDR1 and CDR2 sequences are MNHEY and SMNVEV (reference sequence).

J is TRBJ1-2 and V is TRBV7-9, with 9 bases lining up with TRBD1. This CDR3 has 16 residues. CDR1 and CDR2 (germline): SEHNR, FQNEAQ (reference sequence). J lost 4 bases, V lost 5 bases, and 11 bases had no gene match. The CDR3 nucleotides are TGTGCCAGCAGCGCAACTCGGGACAGGGCCCTCTATGGCTACACCTTC. Translation: CASSATRDRALYGYTF.

The chain couples TRBV15 to TRBJ2-5, with 8 bases that match TRBD1. Germline-derived CDR1 and CDR2 are LNHNV and YYDKDF (reference sequence). The CDR3 runs to 15 residues. The V and J ends lost 5 bases and 1 base, in that order; junction bases with no gene match: 6. CDR3 sequence reads: CATSGQGGIQETQYF. In nucleotides, the CDR3 is TGTGCCACCAGCGGACAGGGCGGGATCCAAGAGACCCAGTACTTC.

The chain joins TRBV19 to TRBJ2-7; tentative D call: TRBD2 (5 bases). The CDR3 runs 14 residues. In germline, CDR1 is LNHDA, CDR2 SQIVND (reference sequence). V gave up 7 bases and J gave up 6 bases, with 19 bases separating them. CDR3 DNA sequence: TGTGCCAGTAATACGGGGTTCGGGAAGTCCGAGCAGTACTTC. Translated, it gives CASNTGFGKSEQYF.

The J gene is TRBJ1-1, the V gene TRBV7-9; D perhaps matches TRBD1 (5 bases). Trimming took off 5 bases at V and 1 base at J, with 14 bases between the two ends. There are 15 residues in the CDR3. Germline V gene lookup returns CDR1 SEHNR and CDR2 FQNEAQ (reference sequence). CDR3 protein: CASSPQLTENTEAFF. In nucleotides, the CDR3 is TGTGCCAGCAGCCCTCAGCTGACAGAGAACACTGAAGCTTTCTTT.

V is TRBV6-5 and J is TRBJ1-6, with D unclear. V lost 6 bases, J lost 5 bases, and 11 bases lay in between. The germline V gene has CDR1 MNHEY and CDR2 SVGAGI. This CDR3 has 14 amino acids. Written as DNA, the CDR3 is TGTGCCAGCAGCCGAGACGGGAATAATTCACCCCTCCACTTT. Protein sequence: CASSRDGNNSPLHF.

The rearrangement joins TRBV28 to TRBJ1-5; 8 bases map to TRBD1. V shed 5 bases and J 9 bases; nucleotides not matched to a gene: 6. Germline values: CDR1 MDHEN, CDR2 SYDVKM. The CDR3 has 13 amino acids. This CDR3 is CASSRTGSGPQHF. CDR3 DNA: TGTGCCAGCAGTAGGACAGGGAGTGGGCCCCAGCATTTT.

The chain couples TRBV27 to TRBJ2-3, with 11 nucleotides matching TRBD2. Germline V CDR1 and CDR2: MNHEY, SMNVEV (reference sequence). V gave up 4 bases and J gave up 4 bases; unmatched junction bases: 1. The CDR3 runs 14 residues. The CDR3 region is CASSWGLAADTQYF. The CDR3 DNA follows: TGTGCCAGCAGTTGGGGACTAGCGGCAGATACGCAGTATTTT.

V gene TRBV19 combines with J gene TRBJ2-4; TRBD2 matches 8 bases. The germline V gene encodes CDR1 LNHDA and CDR2 SQIVND (reference sequence). The junction had 8 bases not matched to a gene; V was cut back by 9 bases and J by 7 bases. The CDR3 sequence is 13 residues long. CDR3 residues: CASLRAGGNIQYF. The CDR3, as DNA: TGTGCCAGCCTTCGGGCGGGAGGTAACATTCAGTACTTC.

This clone has just a few counts. V usage is TRBV6-5 and J usage is TRBJ2-3; 10 nucleotides match TRBD2. This CDR3 contains 14 residues. J lost 6 bases, V lost 5 bases, and 5 bases had no gene match. Germline V gene data show CDR1 as MNHEY and CDR2 as SVGAGI. CDR3 sequence (DNA): TGTGCCAGCAGTCAACCGGGACTAGCGGATACGCAGTATTTT. This gives the protein CASSQPGLADTQYF.

This clone came up a few times. V and J are TRBV7-8 and TRBJ2-2; weak D call: TRBD1 (6 bases). Germline loops: CDR1 SGHVS, CDR2 FQNEAQ. CDR3 length: 15 residues. Trimming cost V 3 bases and J 6 bases, with 14 bases left between them. The DNA for the CDR3 is TGTGCCAGCAGCTTTCGGCAGGGGTTGTCCGGGGAGCTGTTTTTT. Its protein is CASSFRQGLSGELFF.

This clone has more than one count but fewer than ten. The chain links TRBV6-6 to TRBJ1-3; D not resolved. The CDR3 length is 13 residues. Germline V gene lookup returns CDR1 MNHNY and CDR2 SVGAGI (reference sequence). The V end lost 8 bases, the J end lost 3 bases, and 11 bases lay between the germline ends. The CDR3 DNA is TGTGCCAGCGGCGAGGGCCTTGGAAACACCATATATTTT. It encodes CASGEGLGNTIYF.

This rearrangement joins TRBV14 to TRBJ2-7, with a weak D call TRBD1 (5 bases). This CDR3 has 16 residues. CDR1 and CDR2 (germline): SGHDN, FVKESK. V was trimmed by 1 base and J by 0 bases, leaving 13 bases between them. DNA of the CDR3: TGTGCCAGCAGCCAAGGAGACAGACCCGGCTCCTACGAGCAGTACTTC. Amino acids: CASSQGDRPGSYEQYF.

The J gene is TRBJ2-7, the V gene TRBV11-3, with D unresolved. The CDR3 is made up of 14 amino acids. Germline V CDR1 and CDR2: SGHNT, YENEEA. V was trimmed by 3 bases and J by 1 base, leaving 10 bases between them. This CDR3 reads CASSFDIRSYEQYF. The DNA of the CDR3 is TGTGCCAGCAGCTTCGACATCCGGTCCTACGAGCAGTACTTC. Full variable domain (rest looked up from reference TRBV11-3 and TRBJ2-7): EAGVVQSPRYKIIEKKQPVAFWCNPISGHNTLYWYLQNLGQGPELLIRYENEEAVDDSQLPKDRFSAERLKGVDSTLKIQPAELGDSAVYLCASSFDIRSYEQYFGPGTRLTVT.

The chain uses TRBV7-2 and TRBJ1-5; TRBD1 matches 8 bases. Germline-derived CDR1 and CDR2 are SGHTA and FQGNSA. Trimming took 5 bases from V and 0 from J; bases not matched to a gene: 3. The CDR3 loop spans 15 amino acids. CDR3 sequence: CASSRDRYSNQPQHF. The CDR3, as DNA: TGTGCCAGCAGCAGGGACAGGTATAGCAATCAGCCCCAGCATTTT.

This clone appeared once. This sequence joins TRBV28 and TRBJ1-2, with 8 bases identical to TRBD1. The CDR3 extends over 13 amino acids. The V gene's germline CDR1 is MDHEN and CDR2 SYDVKM. The J segment lost 4 bases and the V segment lost 4 bases, leaving 2 bases of the junction unmatched. The CDR3 sequence is CASSSTGVYGYTF. CDR3 coding DNA: TGTGCCAGCAGTTCGACAGGGGTCTATGGCTACACCTTC.